The 32 T cell receptor beta chains below all came from one sample that was sequenced in a study of blood T cell repertoires in COVID-19. Only in-frame clones appear in the TCRdb table, and some are missing; sequencing was by immunoSEQ multiplex PCR. Among fewer than 250,000 clones listed, 65% to 90% were seen once. The sample consisted of PBMCs or T cells enriched from blood (not recorded which). The receptors shown here come from a woman in her 40s with acute COVID-19.

The chain has TRBV7-2 and TRBJ2-7; possibly TRBD1 for D (6 bases). Germline V lookup: CDR1 SGHTA, CDR2 FQGNSA. V was cut by 3 bases and J by 3 bases, with 12 bases left in between. CDR3 length equals 14 residues. In nucleotides, the CDR3 is TGTGCCAGCAGCTTCGCAGGGGCCTACTACGAGCAGTACTTC. Amino acids: CASSFAGAYYEQYF. Drawing the rest from reference TRBV7-2 and TRBJ2-7, the complete variable domain is GAGVSQSPSNKVTEKGKDVELRCDPISGHTALYWYRQSLGQGLEFLIYFQGNSAPDKSGLPSDRFSAERTGGSVSTLTIQRTQQEDSAVYLCASSFAGAYYEQYFGPGTRLTVT.

This clone has a handful of counts. The chain has TRBV24-1 and TRBJ2-1; 9 bases match TRBD2. V trimming: 9 bases; J trimming: 7 bases; junction bases outside the gene matches: 9. Germline CDR1 reads KGHDR; CDR2 reads SFDVKD. The CDR3 runs to 14 residues. The CDR3 loop is CATAVAGVGNEQFF. The CDR3 DNA reads TGTGCCACCGCCGTAGCGGGAGTCGGGAATGAGCAGTTCTTC.

A single count supports this clone. The DNA of the CDR3 is TGTGCCAGTAGTCCCGGGGGTAGCTATGGCTACACCTTC. It is translated as CASSPGGSYGYTF. The chain is built from TRBV19 and TRBJ1-2, with D perhaps TRBD1 (5 bases). V lost 5 bases and J 4 bases, leaving 11 bases between the germline ends. Looked up from germline, CDR1 is LNHDA and CDR2 is SQIVND (reference sequence). The CDR3 spans 13 residues.

The V and J genes are TRBV7-9 and TRBJ1-3, with 7 bases identical to TRBD1. V lost 0 bases, J lost 0 bases, and 11 bases stayed unmatched. The germline V gene has CDR1 SEHNR and CDR2 FQNEAQ (reference sequence). This CDR3 spans 19 amino acids. The CDR3 DNA reads as TGTGCCAGCAGCTTAGCCAGGGTTAGGGGGCATAACTCTGGAAACACCATATATTTT. Translating gives CASSLARVRGHNSGNTIYF.

The genes are TRBV18 and TRBJ2-3; D may be TRBD1 (5 bases). This CDR3 is 14 amino acids long. Per germline, CDR1 KGHSH and CDR2 LQKENI. V was shortened by 2 bases and J by 1 base, with 7 bases between the two germline ends. Here the CDR3 reads CASSPSTGTDTQYF. The CDR3 bases are TGTGCCAGCTCACCATCGACAGGCACAGATACGCAGTATTTT.

The chain uses TRBV4-1 and TRBJ2-5; D is ambiguous. The V gene's germline CDR1 is MGHRA and CDR2 YSYEKL. There are 16 residues in the CDR3. Trimming removed 6 bases from V and 0 bases from J, with 17 bases in between. The CDR3 sequence is CASSSRVFAHQETQYF. CDR3 coding DNA: TGCGCCAGCAGTTCCCGGGTGTTCGCCCACCAAGAGACCCAGTACTTC.

This chain links TRBV10-3 with TRBJ2-7, with 14 bases fitting TRBD2. Per germline, CDR1 ENHRY and CDR2 SYGVKD. V lost 4 bases and J lost 6; bases outside the gene matches: 2. This CDR3 is built from 14 residues. In DNA form, the CDR3 reads TGTGCCATCAGTGCGGGACTAGCGGGAGCCGAGCAGTACTTC. This encodes CAISAGLAGAEQYF.

The V call is TRBV28, the J call TRBJ1-6; 8 bases are a match to TRBD1. From germline, CDR1 is MDHEN and CDR2 SYDVKM. The CDR3 length is 12 residues. V lost 5 bases, J lost 10 bases, and 1 base stayed unmatched. CDR3 amino acids: CASSDRGSPLHF. The CDR3 DNA is TGTGCCAGCAGTGACAGGGGCTCACCCCTCCACTTT.

The V gene is TRBV2, the J gene TRBJ2-2; tentatively, D is TRBD1 (5 bases). V lost 6 bases, J lost 1 base, and 9 bases lay in between. CDR3 length: 14 amino acids. Germline CDR1 SNHLY, CDR2 FYNNEI. CDR3 amino acids: CASRFRGNTGELFF. CDR3 sequence (DNA): TGTGCCAGCAGATTTAGGGGGAACACCGGGGAGCTGTTTTTT.

This chain uses TRBV12-3 or TRBV12-4 with TRBJ2-7, with 7 bases that match TRBD1. This CDR3 comprises 12 residues. With 6 bases clipped from V and 4 bases from J, the junction kept 3 bases outside the gene matches. This CDR3 reads CASSLTGYEQYF. The CDR3, as DNA: TGTGCCAGCAGCCTGACAGGGTACGAGCAGTACTTC.

The chain combines TRBV10-3 with TRBJ1-3; 12 bases are shared with TRBD1. From germline, CDR1 is ENHRY and CDR2 SYGVKD. V was pared by 6 bases and J by 1 base, with 4 bases of the junction left unmatched. The CDR3 contains 16 residues. The CDR3, as DNA: TGTGCCATCAGAGCGGGACAGGGGGCATCTGGAAACACCATATATTTT. This encodes CAIRAGQGASGNTIYF.

The chain is built from TRBV27 and TRBJ2-7; 10 bases fit TRBD1. CDR3 length: 14 residues. V trimming: 6 bases; J trimming: 4 bases; junction bases outside the gene matches: 6. Germline CDR1 and CDR2: MNHEY and SMNVEV (reference sequence). CDR3 sequence (DNA): TGTGCCAGCAGACGGACAGGGGGGGCATACGAGCAGTACTTC. It translates to CASRRTGGAYEQYF.

The rearrangement joins TRBV20-1 to TRBJ1-2; no reliable D call. V shed 4 bases and J shed 7 bases, with 31 bases lying between them. Germline V gives CDR1 DFQATT, CDR2 SNEGSKA (reference sequence). This CDR3 has 18 residues. CDR3 in amino acids: CSAIENLFGRVALRGYTF. DNA of the CDR3: TGCAGTGCTATTGAAAATCTCTTCGGCCGGGTCGCTCTCCGTGGCTACACCTTC.

In regard to this clone: This likely comes from a read error, as the CDR3 has no conserved phenylalanine or tryptophan at its end. Because the CDR3's place on the DNA is in doubt, the DNA is left out and the CDR3 is given as listed by TCRdb. The CDR3 protein is CASSMGLGAPTL. This chain connects TRBV12-3 or TRBV12-4 to TRBJ2-7; TRBD1 reflects the table's D call only, with no check against the DNA. The CDR3 is 12 amino acids long, termini counted.

The rearrangement links TRBV5-6 to TRBJ1-3; D perhaps matches TRBD1 (6 bases). The germline V gene encodes CDR1 SGHDT and CDR2 YYEEEE. There are 14 residues in the CDR3. Trimming took 4 bases from V and 4 from J, leaving 12 bases between them. CDR3 in amino acids: CASSATGYGNTIYF. Written as DNA, the CDR3 is TGTGCCAGCAGCGCAACAGGGTACGGAAACACCATATATTTT.

The V gene is TRBV13, the J gene TRBJ1-2; 9 bases match TRBD1. Germline CDR1 and CDR2: PRHDT and FYEKMQ (reference sequence). The CDR3 extends over 15 amino acids. Trimming at V came to 1 base and at J to 4 bases, leaving 4 bases not matched to a gene. The CDR3 is CASSLEGQGTYGYTF. The CDR3 region has the DNA TGTGCCAGCAGCTTAGAGGGACAGGGTACCTATGGCTACACCTTC.

This clone was found once. The chain links TRBV28 to TRBJ2-3, with 8 bases that match TRBD1. The ends lost 2 bases at V and 3 bases at J; junction bases unmatched: 7. Germline CDR1 MDHEN, CDR2 SYDVKM. The CDR3 loop spans 16 amino acids. The CDR3 protein is CASSLRQGMGTDTQYF. In DNA, the CDR3 is TGTGCCAGCAGTTTAAGACAGGGGATGGGGACAGATACGCAGTATTTT. Supplemented by reference TRBV28 and TRBJ2-3, the full variable domain reads DVKVTQSSRYLVKRTGEKVFLECVQDMDHENMFWYRQDPGLGLRLIYFSYDVKMKEKGDIPEGYSVSREKKERFSLILESASTNQTSMYLCASSLRQGMGTDTQYFGPGTRLTVL.

The chain recombines TRBV2 with TRBJ1-5; TRBD1 agrees at 7 bases. Germline values: CDR1 SNHLY, CDR2 FYNNEI. This CDR3 is 14 amino acids long. The trim removed 4 bases at V and 6 bases at J, leaving 6 bases unmatched. The CDR3 sequence: CASSATGAVQPQHF. The CDR3 bases are TGTGCCAGCAGTGCTACAGGGGCGGTTCAGCCCCAGCATTTT.

The V call is TRBV5-1, the J call TRBJ2-1; TRBD2 is a possible D gene (5 bases). The length of the CDR3 is 16 residues. Germline CDR1 is SGHRS and CDR2 is YFSETQ. V was cut by 4 bases and J by 0 bases, with 14 bases left in between. The CDR3 region is CASSPDWRASYNEQFF. In DNA form, the CDR3 reads TGCGCCAGCAGCCCGGACTGGCGGGCCTCCTACAATGAGCAGTTCTTC.

For this clone: Other DNA sequences in the same sample also yield this CDR3. V gene TRBV5-1 combines with J gene TRBJ2-2; TRBD1 matches 8 bases. Looked up from germline, CDR1 is SGHRS and CDR2 is YFSETQ. The V segment lost 0 bases and the J segment 4 bases; nucleotides outside the gene matches: 5. This CDR3 contains 16 residues. The CDR3 sequence is CASSLAGTGGTGELFF. CDR3 bases: TGCGCCAGCAGCTTGGCCGGGACAGGCGGCACCGGGGAGCTGTTTTTT.

A single count supports this clone. The rearrangement joins TRBV9 to TRBJ2-1; 9 bases align to TRBD2. Germline loops: CDR1 SGDLS, CDR2 YYNGEE. V shed 4 bases, J shed 3 bases, and the junction held 11 bases outside the gene matches. The CDR3 runs 17 residues. The CDR3 DNA reads TGTGCCAGCAGCACTCGTAGCGGGAGCCCCGTCTACAATGAGCAGTTCTTC. It translates to CASSTRSGSPVYNEQFF.

This chain connects TRBV19 to TRBJ1-2; D is uncertain. This CDR3 comprises 10 residues. Germline lookup yields CDR1 LNHDA and CDR2 SQIVND (reference sequence). V was trimmed by 10 bases and J by 4 bases, leaving 7 bases between them. In DNA, the CDR3 is TGTGCCACCCTCTTCTATGGCTACACCTTC. Translating it yields CATLFYGYTF.

V and J are TRBV28 and TRBJ1-2, with 8 bases that match TRBD1. Unmatched junction bases numbered 13, after V lost 5 bases and J lost 11 bases. Germline lookup yields CDR1 MDHEN and CDR2 SYDVKM. This CDR3 region has 14 residues. The CDR3 DNA reads TGTGCCAGCAGTCCCCCCGGGACAGGCAAGTTTTACACCTTC. Translating gives CASSPPGTGKFYTF.

This chain links TRBV9 with TRBJ2-1; 9 bases match TRBD1. CDR1 is SGDLS, CDR2 YYNGEE, per germline. There are 16 residues in the CDR3. Trimming at V came to 2 bases and at J to 4 bases, leaving 7 bases not matched to a gene. The CDR3 protein is CASSVDRGQGYNEQFF. CDR3 DNA sequence: TGTGCCAGCAGCGTGGACCGGGGACAGGGTTACAATGAGCAGTTCTTC.

Turning to this clone: At one end, the junction sequence differs from germline, possibly due to a read error. The chain has TRBV24-1 and TRBJ2-3; 7 bases map to TRBD1. The germline CDR1 and CDR2 sequences are KGHDR and SFDVKD. The CDR3 is made up of 15 amino acids. As DNA, the CDR3 is TGTGCCACCAGTGGTTTGACAGGGTACGGAGATACGCAGTATTTT. This translates into CATSGLTGYGDTQYF.

This chain joins TRBV30 and TRBJ1-6; 8 bases match TRBD1. Losses at the gene ends were 3 bases for V and 8 bases for J; bases not matched to a gene: 6. Germline V gene sequence: CDR1 GTSNPN, CDR2 SVGIG (reference sequence). CDR3 length equals 14 residues. CDR3 loop: CAWRLTGAYSPLHF. In DNA form, the CDR3 reads TGTGCCTGGAGATTGACAGGGGCTTATTCACCCCTCCACTTT. Full variable domain (remainder filled in from reference TRBV30 and TRBJ1-6): SQTIHQWPATLVQPVGSPLSLECTVEGTSNPNLYWYRQAAGRGLQLLFYSVGIGQISSEVPQNLSASRPQDRQFILSSKKLLLSDSGFYLCAWRLTGAYSPLHFGNGTRLTVT.

The rearrangement joins TRBV28 to TRBJ1-3, with a tentative D call TRBD1 (5 bases). CDR1 MDHEN and CDR2 SYDVKM come from the germline V gene. V was trimmed by 6 bases and J by 4 bases, leaving 19 bases between them. CDR3 length: 16 residues. The CDR3 DNA reads TGTGCCAGCAGGACTTTTCCGGGGGTAACGGGAAACACCATATATTTT. Encoded protein: CASRTFPGVTGNTIYF.

This clone came up a few times. V is TRBV3-1 (or the pseudogene TRBV3-2) and J is TRBJ1-2; weak D call: TRBD1 (5 bases). The CDR3 extends over 16 amino acids. The germline V gene has CDR1 LGHDT and CDR2 YNNKEL (reference sequence). Trimming cost V 1 base and J 4 bases, with 16 bases left between them. DNA for the CDR3: TGTGCCAGCAGCCAAGGGACACCCCGGCCGGCCTATGGCTACACCTTC. Translating it yields CASSQGTPRPAYGYTF.

The V and J genes are TRBV5-1 and TRBJ2-7; 9 bases fit TRBD1. There are 14 residues in the CDR3. After removal of 6 bases from V and 3 bases from J, the junction contained 7 bases not matched to a gene. CDR1 and CDR2 from the germline V gene are SGHRS and YFSETQ. The CDR3 protein is CASTPLDRGYEQYF. DNA for the CDR3: TGCGCCAGCACCCCTCTGGACAGGGGCTACGAGCAGTACTTC.

The rearrangement links TRBV6-5 to TRBJ2-1; TRBD2 matches 7 bases. Germline V gene sequence: CDR1 MNHEY, CDR2 SVGAGI. The CDR3 has 16 residues. The V and J ends lost 4 bases and 1 base, in that order; junction bases with no gene match: 7. CDR3 nucleotide sequence: TGTGCCAGCAGTTCGGTACTAGCGAAATCCTACAATGAGCAGTTCTTC. Its translation is CASSSVLAKSYNEQFF.

CDR3 coding DNA: TGTGCCAGCCAGAGACAGGGAAGCAACGAGCAGTACTTC. Its protein is CASQRQGSNEQYF. The gene calls are TRBV27 and TRBJ2-7; 7 bases line up with TRBD1. After removal of 8 bases from V and 5 bases from J, the junction contained 9 bases not matched to a gene. The CDR3 extends over 13 amino acids. Germline V gene lookup returns CDR1 MNHEY and CDR2 SMNVEV (reference sequence).

The gene calls are TRBV28 and TRBJ2-7; maybe TRBD1 (5 bases). Germline V gene lookup returns CDR1 MDHEN and CDR2 SYDVKM. This CDR3 spans 17 amino acids. Trimming removed 8 bases from V and 0 bases from J, with 23 bases in between. DNA of the CDR3: TGTGCCAGCGTGCCCTCGGACACCCGCTCCTTCTCCTACGAGCAGTACTTC. Its translation is CASVPSDTRSFSYEQYF.